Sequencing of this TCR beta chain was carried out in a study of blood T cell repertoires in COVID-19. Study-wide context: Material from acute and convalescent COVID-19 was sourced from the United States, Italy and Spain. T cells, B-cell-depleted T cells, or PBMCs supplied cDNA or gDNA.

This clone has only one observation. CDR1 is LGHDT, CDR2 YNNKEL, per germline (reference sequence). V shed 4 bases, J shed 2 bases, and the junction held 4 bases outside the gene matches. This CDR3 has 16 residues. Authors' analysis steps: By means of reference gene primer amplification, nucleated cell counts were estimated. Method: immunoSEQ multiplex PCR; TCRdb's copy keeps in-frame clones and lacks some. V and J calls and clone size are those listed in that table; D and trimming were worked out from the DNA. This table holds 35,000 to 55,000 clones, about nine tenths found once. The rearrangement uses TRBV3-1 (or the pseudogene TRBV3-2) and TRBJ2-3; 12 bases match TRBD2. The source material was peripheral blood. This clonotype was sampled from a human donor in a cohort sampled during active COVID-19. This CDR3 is CASSRGTSGPTDTQYF. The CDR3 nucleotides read TGTGCCAGCAGCCGAGGGACTAGCGGGCCCACAGATACGCAGTATTTT.